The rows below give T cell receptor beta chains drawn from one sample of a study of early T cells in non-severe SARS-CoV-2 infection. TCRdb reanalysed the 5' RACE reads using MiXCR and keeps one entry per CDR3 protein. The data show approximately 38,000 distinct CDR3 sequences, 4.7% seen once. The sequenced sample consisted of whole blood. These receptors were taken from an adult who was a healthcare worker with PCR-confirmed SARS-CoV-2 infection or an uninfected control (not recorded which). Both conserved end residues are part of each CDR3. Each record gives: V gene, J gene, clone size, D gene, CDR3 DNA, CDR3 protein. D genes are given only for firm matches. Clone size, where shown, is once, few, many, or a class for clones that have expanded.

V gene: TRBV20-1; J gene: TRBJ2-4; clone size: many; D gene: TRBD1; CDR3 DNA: TGCAGTGCTAGAGACGGACAGGGGGGAAACATTCAGTACTTC; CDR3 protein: CSARDGQGGNIQYF
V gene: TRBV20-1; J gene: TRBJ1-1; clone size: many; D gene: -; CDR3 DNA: TGCAGTGCTAGTTCGGGGGCTTACACTGAAGCTTTCTTT; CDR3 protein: CSASSGAYTEAFF
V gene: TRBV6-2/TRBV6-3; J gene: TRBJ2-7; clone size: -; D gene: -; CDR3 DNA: TGTGCCAGCAGATTGACAGTAAACTACGAGCAGTACTTC; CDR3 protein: CASRLTVNYEQYF
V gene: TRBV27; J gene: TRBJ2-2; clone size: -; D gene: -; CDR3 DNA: TGTGCCAGCAGTTTATCTACAGGGAGCTTTACCGGGGAGCTGTTTTTT; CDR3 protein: CASSLSTGSFTGELFF
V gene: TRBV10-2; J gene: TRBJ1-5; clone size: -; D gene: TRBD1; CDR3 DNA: TGCGCCAGCAGTGAACAGGGGAGCAATCAGCCCCAGCATTTT; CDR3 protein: CASSEQGSNQPQHF
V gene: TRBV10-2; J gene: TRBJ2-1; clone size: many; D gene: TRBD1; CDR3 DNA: TGCGCCAGCAGTGCTCCGGACAGGGGGAGCGATGAGCAGTTCTTC; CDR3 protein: CASSAPDRGSDEQFF
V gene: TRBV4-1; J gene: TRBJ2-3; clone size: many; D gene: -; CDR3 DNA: TGCGCCAGCAGCCAAGTACAGGGGAGGGGTACGCAGTATTTT; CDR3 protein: CASSQVQGRGTQYF
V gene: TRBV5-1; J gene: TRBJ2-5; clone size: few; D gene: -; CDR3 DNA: TGCGCCAGCAGCCTCCCCCGGTTGGAGACCCAGTACTTC; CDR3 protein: CASSLPRLETQYF
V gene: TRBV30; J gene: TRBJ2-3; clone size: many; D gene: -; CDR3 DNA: TGTGCCTGGAGTGTACTATGGGAAATCACAGATACGCAGTATTTT; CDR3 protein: CAWSVLWEITDTQYF
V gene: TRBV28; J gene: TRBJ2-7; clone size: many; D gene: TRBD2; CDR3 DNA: TGTGCCAGCACCTCTTTATACGGGACTAGCGGGTGGAACGAGCAGTACTTC; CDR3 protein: CASTSLYGTSGWNEQYF
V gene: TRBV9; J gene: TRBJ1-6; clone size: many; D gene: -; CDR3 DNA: TGTGCCAGCAGCGCCGAGACTTCACCCCTCCACTTT; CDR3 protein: CASSAETSPLHF
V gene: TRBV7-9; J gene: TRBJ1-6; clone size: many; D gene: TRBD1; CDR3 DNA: TGTGCCAGCAGCATAGATACAGGGGGCAGTAATTCACCCCTCCACTTT; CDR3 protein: CASSIDTGGSNSPLHF
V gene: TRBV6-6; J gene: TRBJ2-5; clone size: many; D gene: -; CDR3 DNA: TGTGCCAGCCGATCCCTGTCGGGGTTTCAAGAGACCCAGTACTTC; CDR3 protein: CASRSLSGFQETQYF
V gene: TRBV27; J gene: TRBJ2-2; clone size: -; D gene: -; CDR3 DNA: TGTGCCAGCAGTTTTAGGGGAGTCGGGGCGAACATCGGGGAGCTGTTTTTT; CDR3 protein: CASSFRGVGANIGELFF
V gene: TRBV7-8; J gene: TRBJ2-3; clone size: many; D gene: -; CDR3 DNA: TGTGCCAGCAGCCAATATATGGATACGCAGTATTTT; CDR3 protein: CASSQYMDTQYF
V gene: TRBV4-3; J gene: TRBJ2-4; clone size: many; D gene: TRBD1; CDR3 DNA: TGCGCCAGCAGCCAAGATCCCGTCGGCAGGGGGAACATTCAGTACTTC; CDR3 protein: CASSQDPVGRGNIQYF
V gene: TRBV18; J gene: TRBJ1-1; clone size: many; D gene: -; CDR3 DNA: TGTGCCAGCTCCCCGGCCAGGCCGGTGACTGAAGCTTTCTTT; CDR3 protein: CASSPARPVTEAFF
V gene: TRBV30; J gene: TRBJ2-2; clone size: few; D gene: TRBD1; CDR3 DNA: TGTGCCTGGAGACAGGGGAATGGCGGGGAGCTGTTTTTT; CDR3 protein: CAWRQGNGGELFF
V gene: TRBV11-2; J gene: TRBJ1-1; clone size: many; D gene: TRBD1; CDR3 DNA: TGTGCCAGCAGCTTAGCCGGGACAGGGGCGCTATTGAACACTGAAGCTTTCTTT; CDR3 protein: CASSLAGTGALLNTEAFF
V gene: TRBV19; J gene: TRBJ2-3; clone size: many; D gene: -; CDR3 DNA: TGTGCCAGTAGTATACAGGTTGCAGATACGCAGTATTTT; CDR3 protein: CASSIQVADTQYF
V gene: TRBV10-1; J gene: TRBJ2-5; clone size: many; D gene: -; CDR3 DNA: TGCGCCAGCAGTGAGGGGTCGGAGACCCAGTACTTC; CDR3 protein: CASSEGSETQYF
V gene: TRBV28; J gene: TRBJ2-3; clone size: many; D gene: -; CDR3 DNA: TGTGCCAGCAATTGGCGAGTTCCAGATACGCAGTATTTT; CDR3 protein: CASNWRVPDTQYF
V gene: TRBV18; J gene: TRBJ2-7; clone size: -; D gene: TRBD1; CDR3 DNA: TGTGCCAGCCCGAGGACAGGGATTGCCGAGCAGTACTTC; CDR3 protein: CASPRTGIAEQYF
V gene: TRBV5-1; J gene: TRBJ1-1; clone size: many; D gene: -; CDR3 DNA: TGCGCCAGCAGCTGGGGGGCATCGAACACTGAAGCTTTCTTT; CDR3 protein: CASSWGASNTEAFF
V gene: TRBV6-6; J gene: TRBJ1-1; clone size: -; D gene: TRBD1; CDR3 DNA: TGTGCCAGCAGCGCGAGGGGGCGCGGCACTGAAGCTTTCTTT; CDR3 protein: CASSARGRGTEAFF
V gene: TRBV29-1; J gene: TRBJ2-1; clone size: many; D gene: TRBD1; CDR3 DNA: TGCAGCGTTGAAACAGCAGGGGGCGTATATGTCTACAATGAGCAGTTCTTC; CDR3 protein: CSVETAGGVYVYNEQFF
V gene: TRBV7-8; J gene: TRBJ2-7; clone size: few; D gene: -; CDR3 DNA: TGTGCCAGCAGCTTGACCGCAGGGGTGGGGGAGCAGTACTTC; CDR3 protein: CASSLTAGVGEQYF
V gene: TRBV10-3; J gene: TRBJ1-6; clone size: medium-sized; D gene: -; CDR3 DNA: TGTGCCATCAGTGTCCAGCGGCCCGATAATTCACCCCTCCACTTT; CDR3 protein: CAISVQRPDNSPLHF
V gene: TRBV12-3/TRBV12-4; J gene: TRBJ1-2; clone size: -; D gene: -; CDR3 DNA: TGTGCCAGCAGTTTGTCCGGGGGAGGAGGCTACACCTTC; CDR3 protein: CASSLSGGGGYTF
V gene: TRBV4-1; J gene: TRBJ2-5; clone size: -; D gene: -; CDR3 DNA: TGCGCCAGCAGCCAGGGACACGGGAGCCAACAAGAGACCCAGTACTTC; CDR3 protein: CASSQGHGSQQETQYF
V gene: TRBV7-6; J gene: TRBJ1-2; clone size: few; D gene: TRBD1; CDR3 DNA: TGTGCCAGCAGCCGGTACGCCGACAGGGAAGCTAACTATGGCTACACCTTC; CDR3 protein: CASSRYADREANYGYTF
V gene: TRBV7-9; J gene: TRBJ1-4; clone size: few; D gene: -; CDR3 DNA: TGTGCCAGCAGCTTCGAAGCGACTAATGAAAAACTGTTTTTT; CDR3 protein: CASSFEATNEKLFF
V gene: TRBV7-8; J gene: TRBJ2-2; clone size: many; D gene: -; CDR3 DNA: TGTGCCAGCAGCTTAGTGGACAGAGACACCGGGGAGCTGTTTTTT; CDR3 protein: CASSLVDRDTGELFF
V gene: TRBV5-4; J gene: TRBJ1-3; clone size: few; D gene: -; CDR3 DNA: TGTGCCAGCAGCTTCAACGAAGGAAACACCATATATTTT; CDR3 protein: CASSFNEGNTIYF
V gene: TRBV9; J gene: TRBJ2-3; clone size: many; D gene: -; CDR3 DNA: TGTGCCAGCAGCCTCCGAACGGGGGTCGCGCACCCAGATACGCAGTATTTT; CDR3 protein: CASSLRTGVAHPDTQYF
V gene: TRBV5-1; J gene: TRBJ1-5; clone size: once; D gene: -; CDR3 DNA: TGCGCCAGCAGCCGGGACAATAACCAGCCCCAGCATTTT; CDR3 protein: CASSRDNNQPQHF
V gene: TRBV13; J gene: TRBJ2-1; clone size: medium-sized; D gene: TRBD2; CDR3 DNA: TGTGCCAGCAGCTACGGGACTAGCGGGGGCGATGAGCAGTTCTTC; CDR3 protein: CASSYGTSGGDEQFF
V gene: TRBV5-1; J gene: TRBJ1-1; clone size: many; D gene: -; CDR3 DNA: TGCGCCAGCAGCTTGGTTGGGTTCGGGAACACTGAAGCTTTCTTT; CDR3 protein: CASSLVGFGNTEAFF
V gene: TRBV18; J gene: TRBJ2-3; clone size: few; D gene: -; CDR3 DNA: TGTGCCAGCTCACCACGGCTAGAATCACAAGATACGCAGTATTTT; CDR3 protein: CASSPRLESQDTQYF
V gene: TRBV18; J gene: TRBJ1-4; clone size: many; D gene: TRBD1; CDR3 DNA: TGTGCCAGCTCACCAGGACAGGAGCCTAATGAAAAACTGTTTTTT; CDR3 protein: CASSPGQEPNEKLFF